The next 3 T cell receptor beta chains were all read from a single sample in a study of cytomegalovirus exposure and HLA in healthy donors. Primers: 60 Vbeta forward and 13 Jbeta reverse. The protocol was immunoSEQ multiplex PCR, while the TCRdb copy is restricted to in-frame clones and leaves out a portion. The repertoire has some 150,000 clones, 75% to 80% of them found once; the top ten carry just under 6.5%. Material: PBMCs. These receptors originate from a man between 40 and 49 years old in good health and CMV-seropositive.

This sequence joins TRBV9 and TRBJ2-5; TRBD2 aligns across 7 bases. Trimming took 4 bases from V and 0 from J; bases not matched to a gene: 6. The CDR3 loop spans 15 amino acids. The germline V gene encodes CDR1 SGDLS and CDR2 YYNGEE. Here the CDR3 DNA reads TGTGCCAGCAGCCTCGCGGGAGAGTACCAAGAGACCCAGTACTTC. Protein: CASSLAGEYQETQYF.

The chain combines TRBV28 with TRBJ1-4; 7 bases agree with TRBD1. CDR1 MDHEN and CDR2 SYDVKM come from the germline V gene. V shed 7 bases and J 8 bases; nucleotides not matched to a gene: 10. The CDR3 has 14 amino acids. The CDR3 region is CASTPGTAYEKLFF. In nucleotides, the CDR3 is TGTGCCAGCACCCCCGGGACAGCGTACGAAAAACTGTTTTTT. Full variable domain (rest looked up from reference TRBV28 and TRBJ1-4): DVKVTQSSRYLVKRTGEKVFLECVQDMDHENMFWYRQDPGLGLRLIYFSYDVKMKEKGDIPEGYSVSREKKERFSLILESASTNQTSMYLCASTPGTAYEKLFFGSGTQLSVL.

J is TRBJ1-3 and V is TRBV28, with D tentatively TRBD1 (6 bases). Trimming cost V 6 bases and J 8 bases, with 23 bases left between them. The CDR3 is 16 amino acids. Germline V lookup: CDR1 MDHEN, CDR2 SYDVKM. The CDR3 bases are TGTGCCAGCAGAAGCACCTCACAGGGTTCGTCGGACACCATATATTTT. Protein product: CASRSTSQGSSDTIYF.